Sequencing of this T cell receptor beta chain was carried out in a study of T cells in localized non-small cell lung cancer. Notes on the study in general: A median around 57 of the top 100 tumor clones appeared in adjacent lung. Of the tissues analyzed, uninvolved adjacent lung showed maximal T cell clonality, greater than tumor. In the blood, greater T cell density corresponded to longer overall survival.

Trimming shortened V by 5 bases and J by 3 bases, and 12 bases separated the two germline ends. The CDR3 is 14 amino acids. Germline V CDR1 and CDR2: SGHVS, FNYEAQ. This clone was detected a few times. Its antigen is not known. Produced via immunoSEQ multiplex PCR; TCRdb's table is partial and in-frame only. Of about 52,000 clones listed, around nine tenths are singletons. The chain carries TRBV7-6 and TRBJ2-3; a possible D gene is TRBD2 (6 bases). The clonotype originates from a female donor with stage II lung adenocarcinoma. The specimen comprised PBMCs, sampled before any cancer treatment. In DNA form, the CDR3 reads TGTGCCAGCAGCACCCGGGACTTTACAGATACGCAGTATTTT. Amino acids: CASSTRDFTDTQYF.